This T cell receptor beta chain was documented in a study of Graves' ophthalmopathy and Graves' hyperthyroidism (dated 2018 in TCRdb). The study in broad terms: Peripheral blood samples were taken at the time of initial diagnosis, before any treatment was given. To explore V-J signatures distinguishing ophthalmopathy from hyperthyroidism, a discovery set of 100 patients (roughly 45 ophthalmopathy, some 55 stable hyperthyroidism) was enrolled. An independent validation cohort comprised around 20 hyperthyroidism patients and roughly 15 patients who later progressed from hyperthyroidism to ophthalmopathy. To tell Graves' ophthalmopathy apart from Graves' hyperthyroidism, and to predict which patients would progress to ophthalmopathy, the study relied on TCR beta repertoire signatures. After sampling, hyperthyroidism patients received methimazole starting at 30 mg daily, and ophthalmopathy patients received high-dose intravenous methylprednisolone. In several hyperthyroidism patients, the T-cell repertoires found in thyroid tissue were compared with those found in blood. In total, approximately 130 blood samples were TCR-sequenced: some 43 ophthalmopathy, over 70 hyperthyroidism and about 17 hyperthyroidism-to-ophthalmopathy patients. What the authors observed across the whole study: In validation, the model predicted ophthalmopathy progression with over 60% sensitivity and 72% to 80% specificity; more than ten predicted patients were CT-confirmed with GO in a median of about 7.1 months. In cross-validation, the 13-signature model distinguished ophthalmopathy from stable hyperthyroidism with just over 85% sensitivity and roughly 81% specificity, while in the test set the corresponding values were roughly 80% and 75%. No statistical method was used to set the sample size in advance, and the investigators knew which group each participant was assigned to. Most expanded thyroid clonotypes with frequency above 0.001 were also detected in blood, suggesting blood repertoires may reflect the thyroid immune response.

This clonotype was counted many times. The antigen it recognizes is unknown. The sample holds no much larger clone one base away, and base qualities are not on file. TCR beta CDR3 regions were amplified from RNA transcripts for repertoire sequencing. The first round was an RT-PCR using HTBI primers with the Qiagen OneStep RT-PCR kit, and this first round was followed by a second-round multiplex PCR, then size selection and purification. Libraries were sequenced paired-end with 100 bp reads on an Illumina HiSeq2000. In the original analysis: SOAPnuke was used to process the reads, throwing out any read that had adapters, had uncalled bases, had a mean Phred below 15, or lacked an exact constant-primer or identifier match. COPE v1.2.5 was used to merge the high-quality paired reads. Clonotypes were defined as unique nucleotide sequences and were aligned to IMGT TRB V, D and J references using MiTCR v1.1. The analysis was limited to V-J combinations with a frequency above 0.0001, which together covered about 99% of repertoires. For each V-J combination, a TCR clonal expansion and chaos score was defined as F50 clonal expansion divided by the chaos observed in the TCRdist matrix. Features were reduced by Welch's t-statistics and random forest to approximately 13 V-J combinations, which fed a naive Bayes classifier. The Morisita-Horn index was used to measure how similar the thyroid and blood repertoires were. The raw public data were reprocessed by TCRdb itself: fastp quality trimming at Q25, MiXCR clonotype calling, in-frame beta chains only. Every entry covers one CDR3 protein and lists the most common genes and DNA from its rows. Here the V and J calls rest on TCRdb's processing, not on the authors' analysis. For this sample the table gives approximately 700,000 distinct CDR3 sequences, of which 35% to 50% were detected only once. The top ten hold approximately 43% of the sample.

Ophthalmopathy patients were characterized by moderately to severely active disease, a Clinical Activity Score of at least 3, a NOSPECS grade of at least 4, and a disease duration under 3 months. Anyone with other autoimmune diseases, uncontrolled infections, pregnancy or lactation was excluded from the study. Diagnosis was based on clinical symptoms, serum thyroxine, TRAb, thyroid ultrasound and orbital computed tomography. PBMCs were isolated from more than 9 ml of fresh peripheral blood by Ficoll-Paque density gradient centrifugation. Total RNA was extracted using Trizol reagent, and RNA quality was checked on an Agilent 2100 Bioanalyzer. The CDR3 measures 12 amino acids from cysteine to phenylalanine. This entry keeps only the CDR3 DNA: 36 bases, framed from base 1. Taken from the germline V gene, the CDR1 and CDR2 loops are SQVTM and ANQGSEA. Compared with germline, V lacks 5 bases and J lacks 7 bases; bases without a gene match: 7.

Sequencing used peripheral blood. The sequence was collected from an adult man with Graves' ophthalmopathy. Recombination connected TRBV29-1 to TRBJ1-1; the junction holds 7 bases that match TRBD1. The CDR3 reads CSVKTGQGEAFF. The DNA sequence follows: TGCAGCGTTAAGACAGGGCAAGGTGAAGCTTTCTTT.